Listed below are T cell receptor beta chains from one sample, sequenced in a study of control samples from healthy donors and cancer patients. The repertoire was sequenced with immunoSEQ multiplex PCR; TCRdb's copy has only in-frame clones and lacks some. The sample lists some 77,000 clones, about 88% occurring once. The specimen was blood. These receptor sequences come from a woman between 55 and 75 years old in good health. Each CDR3 is given with its conserved first and last residue. D genes are given only for firm matches. Size values are once, few and many counts, or a class for expanded clones, and some rows have none.

v_gene	abundance	d_gene	j_gene	CDR3nt	CDR3aa
TRBV18	.	.	TRBJ1-1	TGTGCCAGCTCCAGAACAGACGTTTCGAACACTGAAGCTTTCTTT	CASSRTDVSNTEAFF
TRBV7-3	once	.	TRBJ2-1	TGTGCCAGCAGCGATAGACGGAGCTCCTACAATGAGCAGTTCTTC	CASSDRRSSYNEQFF
TRBV7-9	.	.	TRBJ1-3	TGTGCCAGCAGCTTGGCGGACACCATATATTTT	CASSLADTIYF
TRBV18	.	.	TRBJ2-3	TGTGCCAGCTCACGGAAGGTCGGATCTAGCACAGATACGCAGTATTTT	CASSRKVGSSTDTQYF
TRBV15	.	.	TRBJ1-3	TGTGCCACCAGCCCTACGGGACCTGGAAACACCATATATTTT	CATSPTGPGNTIYF
TRBV19	.	.	TRBJ1-5	TGTGCCAGTAGTAACGGGCCCGGGGGACAGCCCCAGCATTTT	CASSNGPGGQPQHF
TRBV4-1	.	TRBD1	TRBJ1-5	TGCGCCAGCAGCCGGGGACAGGGGGCAGTTCAGCCCCAGCATTTT	CASSRGQGAVQPQHF
TRBV6-2/TRBV6-3	.	.	TRBJ2-6	TGTGCCAGCAGTCACGGGTCCGACCTGACTTTC	CASSHGSDLTF
TRBV28	.	TRBD1	TRBJ1-1	TGTGCCAGCAGCCTCCTCCCGGGACAGGGGTTGAACACTGAAGCTTTCTTT	CASSLLPGQGLNTEAFF
TRBV28	once	TRBD2	TRBJ2-1	TGTGCCAGCACTCACCCTAGCGGGGGGTTATACAATGAGCAGTTCTTC	CASTHPSGGLYNEQFF
TRBV5-1	.	.	TRBJ1-3	TGCGCCAGCAGCTTGACAGCGCTCGGCTCTGGAAACACCATATATTTT	CASSLTALGSGNTIYF
TRBV5-1	.	.	TRBJ1-1	TGCGCCAGCAGCGTACAGGGTGGATACACTGAAGCTTTCTTT	CASSVQGGYTEAFF
TRBV27	.	.	TRBJ2-6	TGTGCCAGCAGTTTAATCTCTGGGGCCAACGTCCTGACTTTC	CASSLISGANVLTF
TRBV14	.	.	TRBJ1-6	TGTGCCAGCAGCCAAGACCTGGTAGGCAATTCACCCCTCCACTTT	CASSQDLVGNSPLHF
TRBV3-1/TRBV3-2	.	.	TRBJ1-3	TGTGCCAGCAGCCAAGGACAACCATCCGCTGGAAACACCATATATTTT	CASSQGQPSAGNTIYF
TRBV12-5	.	TRBD2	TRBJ2-1	TGTGCTAGTGGTTTGGCCGCGGCGGATAGCGGGGGGTCCTACAATGAGCAGTTCTTC	CASGLAAADSGGSYNEQFF
TRBV2	.	TRBD1	TRBJ1-1	TGTGCCAGCAGGGGGGACAGGAACACTGAAGCTTTCTTT	CASRGDRNTEAFF
TRBV27	.	.	TRBJ1-5	TGTGCCAGCAGCGTGGGACAAGGGCAGCCCCAGCATTTT	CASSVGQGQPQHF
TRBV27	once	.	TRBJ1-4	TGTGCCAGCAGTGGCTCAGGCGGGGCCTATGAAAAACTGTTTTTT	CASSGSGGAYEKLFF
TRBV15	.	.	TRBJ2-7	TGTGCCACCAGCAGAGAGGGAAGGGACGCACTCCAGCAGTACTTC	CATSREGRDALQQYF
TRBV5-5	once	.	TRBJ2-3	TGTGCCAGCAGCTTGGAACGGAAATCCGTCCTGAACACAGATACGCAGTATTTT	CASSLERKSVLNTDTQYF
TRBV25-1	.	TRBD1	TRBJ2-7	TGTGCCAGCAGTGAAGGACAGGGAGCCTACGAGCAGTACTTC	CASSEGQGAYEQYF
TRBV24-1	.	TRBD1	TRBJ2-1	TGTGCCACCAGTGATCCCGGGACAGGGAATTGGAATGAGCAGTTCTTC	CATSDPGTGNWNEQFF
TRBV7-9	.	.	TRBJ1-1	TGTGCCAGCAGCTTCCGGGACGGCTTGTCGAACACTGAAGCTTTCTTT	CASSFRDGLSNTEAFF
TRBV2	.	TRBD1	TRBJ2-1	TGTGCCAGCAGTGCGGGACAGGGTCACTACAATGAGCAGTTCTTC	CASSAGQGHYNEQFF
TRBV7-2	.	.	TRBJ2-1	TGTGCCAGCAGCCTAGGGGCTATAAGGGAGCAGTTCTTC	CASSLGAIREQFF
TRBV4-1	.	.	TRBJ1-2	TGCGCCAGCAGCCAAGATGCCCAGGGAGGGTATGGCTACACCTTC	CASSQDAQGGYGYTF
TRBV10-1	.	.	TRBJ1-2	TGCGCCAGCAGTGAGACACTAGACTATGGCTACACCTTC	CASSETLDYGYTF
TRBV6-6	.	TRBD1	TRBJ2-7	TGTGCCAGCAGTCTCGACAGGGGGCGAACACCCGAGCAGTACTTC	CASSLDRGRTPEQYF
TRBV4-2	few	.	TRBJ2-5	TGTGCCAGCAGTCCAGAGGGGCACCCCCAAGAGACCCAGTACTTC	CASSPEGHPQETQYF
TRBV11-3	.	.	TRBJ2-5	TGTGCCAGCAGCTTAGAGGGGGCAGGGTTCGGGGTCCAAGAGACCCAGTACTTC	CASSLEGAGFGVQETQYF
TRBV6-5	.	TRBD1	TRBJ2-3	TGTGCCAGCAGTTACCAGGGGGCGAAAGTAGATACGCAGTATTTT	CASSYQGAKVDTQYF
TRBV9	.	.	TRBJ2-5	TGTGCCAGCAGCGAGGGACCTCCAGGGACCCAGTACTTC	CASSEGPPGTQYF
TRBV25-1	.	TRBD1	TRBJ2-1	TGTGCCAGCAGTGAGCGTCGGGACAGGGGTCTGGGCAATGAGCAGTTCTTC	CASSERRDRGLGNEQFF
TRBV19	.	TRBD1	TRBJ2-3	TGTGCCAGTAGTAAGGACAGGTTGGCAGATACGCAGTATTTT	CASSKDRLADTQYF
TRBV6-2/TRBV6-3	.	.	TRBJ1-1	TGTGCCAGCAGTTTGTTCGGCCCGATGAACACTGAAGCTTTCTTT	CASSLFGPMNTEAFF
TRBV19	.	TRBD1	TRBJ2-7	TGTGCCAGTAGTCGCCGGGACAGGGCCTACGAGCAGTACTTC	CASSRRDRAYEQYF
TRBV7-9	.	TRBD1	TRBJ1-1	TGTGCCGTGACTGACAGGGGGTGGACTGAAGCTTTCTTT	CAVTDRGWTEAFF
TRBV6-5	.	TRBD1	TRBJ1-2	TGTGCCAGCAGTTACACGGGGACAGGGAACTCGGGCTACACCTTC	CASSYTGTGNSGYTF